Below, 5 T cell receptor beta chains from the same sample are listed, as sequenced in a study of blood T cell repertoires in COVID-19. The data were produced by immunoSEQ multiplex PCR, yet TCRdb's version contains in-frame clones alone and is incomplete. The sample carries under 45,000 clones, 80% recorded once. Sequenced: peripheral blood. The source of these receptors is a man aged 80 or over with acute or convalescent COVID-19.

The chain couples TRBV7-8 to TRBJ2-1; 14 bases fit TRBD2. This CDR3 has 17 residues. Germline trimming cut 5 bases from V and 8 bases from J; bases unmatched to any gene: 11. Germline V gene data show CDR1 as SGHVS and CDR2 as FQNEAQ. CDR3 sequence reads: CASSGTGTSGRFDEQFF. DNA of the CDR3: TGTGCCAGCAGCGGGACCGGGACTAGCGGGAGATTCGATGAGCAGTTCTTC.

The V gene is TRBV2, the J gene TRBJ2-5; TRBD2 aligns across 8 bases. The CDR3 totals 15 residues. CDR1 SNHLY and CDR2 FYNNEI come from the germline V gene. After removal of 4 bases from V and 4 bases from J, the junction contained 8 bases not matched to a gene. CDR3: CASSGPGGRRETQYF. CDR3 DNA sequence: TGTGCCAGCAGTGGCCCGGGGGGGCGGCGAGAGACCCAGTACTTC.

The V call is TRBV24-1, the J call TRBJ1-1; TRBD1 aligns across 9 bases. Unmatched junction bases numbered 4, after V lost 3 bases and J lost 3 bases. The CDR3 length is 15 residues. Germline-derived CDR1 and CDR2 are KGHDR and SFDVKD. The CDR3 nucleotides read TGTGCCACCAGTGATCCTAGGACAGGGGACACTGAAGCTTTCTTT. Translating gives CATSDPRTGDTEAFF.

The rearrangement uses TRBV5-6 and TRBJ1-4; tentatively, D is TRBD1 (6 bases). Germline values: CDR1 SGHDT, CDR2 YYEEEE. The V gene lost 6 bases and the J gene lost 7 bases, with 13 bases spanning the gap. The CDR3 spans 13 residues. Written as DNA, the CDR3 is TGTGCCAGCAAAAAGAGAGGGGGTGAAAAACTGTTTTTT. The encoded protein is CASKKRGGEKLFF.

V and J are TRBV5-1 and TRBJ1-2; 8 positions agree with TRBD1. The germline CDR1 and CDR2 sequences are SGHRS and YFSETQ. J gave up 4 bases and V 3 bases, and 5 bases lay outside the gene matches. The CDR3 runs 14 residues. CDR3 bases: TGCGCCAGCAGCTCCGGACAGGGTAGCTATGGCTACACCTTC. Its translation: CASSSGQGSYGYTF.